This T cell receptor (beta chain) was captured in a study of blood T cell repertoires in COVID-19 (dated by TCRdb to 2020 to 2022). Context from the whole study: Samples from collaborators originated in the United States, Italy and Spain and spanned both the acute and convalescent phases of COVID-19. The material from the prospective study consisted of cDNA or gDNA derived from T cells, B-cell-depleted T cells, or PBMCs. Subjects who had been exposed to COVID-19, were actively infected with it, or had recovered from it provided the deeply sampled blood TCRbeta repertoires that made up the dataset. The repertoires were made available in a free public database intended to serve as a resource for research on the immune response to SARS-CoV-2. Samples came from the ongoing ImmuneRACE study (first 160 participants) plus 1,254 subjects from 6 global collaborators. The sample metadata nearly always contained a de-identified subject ID, COVID-19 status, age in years and sex. Where available, HLA class I and class II types were taken from metadata supplied by the sample provider and were not determined by assay-based typing. Findings and caveats that apply to the study as a whole: Clinical and demographic metadata were provided uncurated, with the amount varying by source and participant.

The immunoSEQ Assay, a bias-controlled multiplex PCR, was used to amplify TCRbeta CDR3 regions from genomic DNA. Per the source publication's procedure: The number of nucleated cells in each sample was estimated from the amplification of reference gene primers within the assay. To quantify the absolute abundance of each unique TCRbeta CDR3 rearrangement, sequence reads were collapsed and filtered. For each sample, productive Simpson clonality was calculated as the square root of Simpson's diversity index over productive rearrangements. The clones in this table, taken by TCRdb from immuneACCESS, are in-frame only. Not every clone is retained; where verified, under half of the shortfall comes from an unresolved V gene, and the cause of the rest is unknown. D and trimming were read from the DNA, whereas the V and J calls and clone size are those reported in that table. Recorded for this sample are roughly 120,000 clones; 86% of them occurred a single time. Clones ranked in the top ten supply 7.5% to 9% of the sample.

CDR3 length: 14 amino acids, cysteine to phenylalanine. Solely the CDR3 DNA is kept, with 42 bases framed from the first base. The germline V gene specifies SGHTA as CDR1 and FQGNSA as CDR2. Deletion took 5 bases off V and 2 bases off J, with a span of 12 bases between the germline ends. A second Seattle source provided samples from volunteer blood donors who had recovered from COVID-19. The collaborating institutions used their own protocols to collect whole blood in K2EDTA tubes. For TCRbeta analysis, collaborators shipped samples in one of three forms: frozen whole blood, isolated PBMCs, or DNA extracted from either of those sample types. As concerns this clone: What antigen it recognizes has not been identified. Per-base quality was not reported, and no clone a single base away is much larger than it.

Material: peripheral blood. The source of this sequence is a man between 65 and 79 years old who had recovered from COVID-19. The sequence links TRBV7-2 to TRBJ2-5, and the D gene may be TRBD2, 5 bases matching. Here is the DNA: TGTGCCAGCAGCCCCCGACTAAATCAAGAGACCCAGTACTTC. Translated, this gives CASSPRLNQETQYF.